This T cell receptor (beta chain) derives from a study of CD8+ T cells in alopecia areata. Findings and caveats of the study: For baseline CD8+ expansion, any link to response stays uncertain with one nonresponder.

In germline, CDR1 is GTSNPN, CDR2 SVGIG (reference sequence). With 4 bases clipped from V and 0 bases from J, the junction kept 7 bases outside the gene matches. This CDR3 has 15 amino acids. About this clone itself: What it recognizes is unknown.

RNA, once extracted, was reverse transcribed into cDNA for use as the sequencing template. Using immunoSEQ multiplex PCR, the repertoire was profiled, and TCRdb retains in-frame clones only, with some absent. The data show 200,000 to 250,000 clones, with around three fifths seen just once and 1.5% to 2% held by the top ten. The treatment denotes: oral pan-JAK inhibitor, 5-10 mg twice daily. This TCR was recovered from a human donor with alopecia areata. V and J are TRBV30 and TRBJ2-3, with 7 positions matching TRBD2. This specimen consisted of CD4+ T cells sorted from blood, obtained at week 4, from a patient treated with tofacitinib. CDR3 in amino acids: CAWMESGVSTDTQYF. For the CDR3, the DNA is TGTGCCTGGATGGAGAGCGGGGTTAGCACAGATACGCAGTATTTT. Based on the CDR3 plus reference TRBV30 and TRBJ2-3, the full variable domain is SQTIHQWPATLVQPVGSPLSLECTVEGTSNPNLYWYRQAAGRGLQLLFYSVGIGQISSEVPQNLSASRPQDRQFILSSKKLLLSDSGFYLCAWMESGVSTDTQYFGPGTRLTVL.